Following are 21 T cell receptor beta chains from one sample sequenced in a study of T cell repertoires in aging, cancer and after chemotherapy. Amplification of TCR beta used genomic DNA extracted from peripheral blood. TRB rearrangements spanning V, D and J were amplified using mixed TRB-A/B primers. TCRdb used MiXCR to reprocess the multiplex PCR reads, holding one entry per CDR3 protein. The sample shows 2,500 to 3,500 distinct CDR3 sequences, roughly 22% of them seen only once. Material for sequencing was blood. These receptors were collected from a human donor with a blood cancer.

This clonotype ranks as medium-sized. The chain couples TRBV6-5 to TRBJ2-2; D is unresolved. The V gene lost 7 bases and the J gene lost 2 bases, with 8 bases spanning the gap. CDR1 and CDR2 (germline): MNHEY, SVGAGI. The CDR3 spans 13 residues. This CDR3 reads CASNNPNTGELFF. CDR3 in DNA: TGTGCCAGCAATAACCCTAACACCGGGGAGCTGTTTTTT.

In its sample, this clonotype was seen a few times. The V gene is TRBV12-3 or TRBV12-4, the J gene TRBJ2-7, with D perhaps TRBD1 (6 bases). This CDR3 comprises 14 residues. V lost 6 bases to trimming and J lost 0 bases, with 12 bases between them. The CDR3 reads CASSLTTGSYEQYF. In nucleotides, the CDR3 is TGTGCCAGCAGCCTAACGACAGGCTCCTACGAGCAGTACTTC.

The chain links TRBV7-9 to TRBJ2-5; no clear D. In germline, CDR1 is SEHNR, CDR2 FQNEAQ (reference sequence). The CDR3 is 14 amino acids. Trimming shortened V by 2 bases and J by 3 bases, and 10 bases separated the two germline ends. Here the CDR3 reads CASSLNVGKETQYF. The CDR3 DNA is TGTGCCAGCAGCTTAAACGTAGGCAAAGAGACCCAGTACTTC.

J is TRBJ1-1 and V is TRBV6-5, with 9 bases aligning to TRBD1. With V trimmed by 5 bases and J by 0 bases, 7 bases remained unmatched. The germline V gene encodes CDR1 MNHEY and CDR2 SVGAGI. This CDR3 comprises 16 residues. The CDR3 coding sequence is TGTGCCAGCAGTCAGGGGGACAGGGCACTGAACACTGAAGCTTTCTTT. This codes for CASSQGDRALNTEAFF.

This rearrangement joins TRBV18 to TRBJ2-7; D gene uncertain. In germline, CDR1 is KGHSH, CDR2 LQKENI. The V end lost 5 bases, the J end lost 2 bases, and 10 bases lay between the germline ends. This CDR3 has 13 amino acids. CDR3 amino acids: CASSGDTTYEQYF. CDR3 sequence (DNA): TGTGCCAGCTCAGGTGACACGACCTACGAGCAGTACTTC.

V and J are TRBV18 and TRBJ2-7; TRBD1 matches 11 bases. The length of the CDR3 is 13 residues. CDR1 and CDR2 (germline): KGHSH, LQKENI. V shed 2 bases and J 6 bases; nucleotides not matched to a gene: 0. The CDR3 region has the DNA TGTGCCAGCTCACCAGGGACAGGGGGCGAGCAGTACTTC. Encoded protein: CASSPGTGGEQYF. Full variable domain (rest looked up from reference TRBV18 and TRBJ2-7): NAGVMQNPRHLVRRRGQEARLRCSPMKGHSHVYWYRQLPEEGLKFMVYLQKENIIDESGMPKERFSAEFPKEGPSILRIQQVVRGDSAAYFCASSPGTGGEQYFGPGTRLTVT.

By its share, this clonotype is large. This rearrangement joins TRBV6-5 to TRBJ1-3; D gene ambiguous. The V gene's germline CDR1 is MNHEY and CDR2 SVGAGI. The CDR3 is made up of 17 amino acids. V was pared by 6 bases and J by 7 bases, with 25 bases between. The CDR3 coding sequence is TGTGCCAGCAGCCGAGTCCCCCGGGGATCTATTAGGAACACCATATATTTT. It translates to CASSRVPRGSIRNTIYF.

In its sample, this clonotype is medium-sized. The genes are TRBV27 and TRBJ2-3; D is undetermined. The CDR3 loop spans 14 amino acids. Trimming stripped 5 bases from V and 5 bases from J, with 14 bases between. The germline CDR1 and CDR2 sequences are MNHEY and SMNVEV (reference sequence). CDR3 DNA sequence: TGTGCCAGCAGTCGGACGGGCTGGGGAGATACGCAGTATTTT. It translates to CASSRTGWGDTQYF.

The chain joins TRBV7-2 to TRBJ2-7; 8 bases agree with TRBD1. V lost 8 bases, J lost 3 bases, and 6 bases stayed unmatched. CDR3 size: 13 residues. The germline gives CDR1 SGHTA, CDR2 FQGNSA. The CDR3 region is CASGYRGNYEQYF. Written as DNA, the CDR3 is TGTGCCAGCGGCTACAGGGGGAACTACGAGCAGTACTTC.

Notes on this clonotype: Being one base from a much bigger clone, this may be a read error. This chain uses TRBV5-6 with TRBJ1-5, with unresolved D. The CDR3 is 14 residues long. Per the germline V gene, CDR1 is SGHDT and CDR2 is YYEEEE. The CDR3 loop reads CASSLAWGSQHQHF. The CDR3 DNA is TGTGCCAGCAGCTTGGCCTGGGGATCTCAGCACCAGCATTTT.

In this sample, this clonotype is medium-sized (0.01 to 0.1%). This chain joins TRBV5-4 and TRBJ2-7; 14 bases match TRBD2. The CDR3 sequence is 15 residues long. V trimming: 3 bases; J trimming: 3 bases; junction bases outside the gene matches: 2. The germline V gene has CDR1 SGHNT and CDR2 YYREEE (reference sequence). DNA for the CDR3: TGTGCCAGCAGCTCCGGGACTAGCGGGAGCTACGAGCAGTACTTC. It specifies CASSSGTSGSYEQYF.

This clonotype is categorized as medium-sized (0.01 to 0.1%). The chain carries TRBV10-1 and TRBJ2-3, with 9 bases identical to TRBD2. V lost 5 bases, J lost 4 bases, and 7 bases stayed unmatched. CDR1 is WNHNN and CDR2 is SYGVQD in the germline V gene (reference sequence). This CDR3 spans 15 amino acids. The CDR3 loop reads CASSIAGVGADTQYF. DNA of the CDR3: TGCGCCAGCAGTATAGCGGGGGTTGGGGCAGATACGCAGTATTTT.

This clonotype is large in the sample. V is TRBV7-2 and J is TRBJ2-3; no definite D call. The germline V and J ends were trimmed by 5 bases and 3 bases, with 6 bases remaining between them. This CDR3 contains 12 residues. Germline-derived CDR1 and CDR2 are SGHTA and FQGNSA. The DNA for the CDR3 is TGTGCCAGCAGCCCCCCGACAGATACGCAGTATTTT. Its translation is CASSPPTDTQYF.

The chain uses TRBV19 and TRBJ1-5; TRBD1 matches at 7 bases. V shed 4 bases and J 1 base; nucleotides not matched to a gene: 10. This CDR3 comprises 17 residues. CDR1 and CDR2 (germline): LNHDA, SQIVND (reference sequence). The CDR3 bases are TGTGCCAGTAGTACATTAAACAGGGGTGTCAGCAATCAGCCCCAGCATTTT. It yields the protein CASSTLNRGVSNQPQHF.

This clonotype was counted only a few times. This rearrangement joins TRBV5-1 to TRBJ1-2; TRBD1 agrees at 10 bases. The V segment lost 4 bases and the J segment 4 bases; nucleotides outside the gene matches: 4. Germline V gives CDR1 SGHRS, CDR2 YFSETQ. The length of the CDR3 is 14 residues. In DNA, the CDR3 is TGCGCCAGCAGCGAGGGACAGGGGATCTATGGCTACACCTTC. It translates to CASSEGQGIYGYTF.

V gene TRBV7-9 combines with J gene TRBJ2-2; TRBD2 agrees at 8 bases. Trimming took 6 bases from V and 0 from J; bases not matched to a gene: 9. The CDR3 extends over 17 amino acids. Per germline, CDR1 SEHNR and CDR2 FQNEAQ (reference sequence). Here the CDR3 reads CASRRAGRGANTGELFF. CDR3 bases: TGTGCCAGCAGACGAGCGGGGCGGGGGGCGAACACCGGGGAGCTGTTTTTT.

This clonotype is termed medium-sized. The V and J genes are TRBV11-3 and TRBJ2-5; D might be TRBD2 (5 bases). CDR1 and CDR2 from the germline V gene are SGHNT and YENEEA. This CDR3 has 14 amino acids. V gave up 4 bases and J gave up 3 bases, with 12 bases separating them. CDR3 in DNA: TGTGCCAGCAGCTCCGGCCGGGGAAAAGAGACCCAGTACTTC. Its protein product is CASSSGRGKETQYF. Drawing the rest from reference TRBV11-3 and TRBJ2-5, the complete variable domain is EAGVVQSPRYKIIEKKQPVAFWCNPISGHNTLYWYLQNLGQGPELLIRYENEEAVDDSQLPKDRFSAERLKGVDSTLKIQPAELGDSAVYLCASSSGRGKETQYFGPGTRLLVL.

Relative to its sample, this clonotype is medium-sized (0.01 to 0.1%). V gene TRBV19 combines with J gene TRBJ1-2; maybe TRBD1 (6 bases). Trimming stripped 5 bases from V and 6 bases from J, with 16 bases between. This CDR3 has 14 amino acids. Looked up from germline, CDR1 is LNHDA and CDR2 is SQIVND (reference sequence). CDR3 amino acids: CASSPADRLHGYTF. The DNA for the CDR3 is TGTGCCAGTAGTCCGGCAGACAGGCTACATGGCTACACCTTC.

This clonotype was seen a few times. The chain carries TRBV7-9 and TRBJ1-2; unclear D gene. Per germline, CDR1 SEHNR and CDR2 FQNEAQ (reference sequence). This CDR3 spans 12 amino acids. V was clipped by 5 bases and J by 4 bases, with 8 bases between them. CDR3 nucleotide sequence: TGTGCCAGCAGCCGCGACGCCTATGGCTACACCTTC. Translation: CASSRDAYGYTF.

By share of the sample, this clonotype is medium-sized. The V and J genes are TRBV5-1 and TRBJ2-1, with no clear D. Germline V gene sequence: CDR1 SGHRS, CDR2 YFSETQ. The V end lost 0 bases, the J end lost 2 bases, and 6 bases lay between the germline ends. This CDR3 spans 14 amino acids. In DNA, the CDR3 is TGCGCCAGCAGCTTGGGGCAGACCTACAATGAGCAGTTCTTC. Its protein product is CASSLGQTYNEQFF.

This clonotype is medium-sized within its sample. The rearrangement links TRBV10-3 to TRBJ2-3; D ambiguous. V was cut by 3 bases and J by 6 bases, with 13 bases left in between. The CDR3 sequence is 14 residues long. Germline lookup yields CDR1 ENHRY and CDR2 SYGVKD. The DNA for the CDR3 is TGTGCCATCAGTGATCCCGGTTCTAGGGATACGCAGTATTTT. Amino acids: CAISDPGSRDTQYF.